This is a list of T cell receptor beta chains from one sample in a study of regulatory T cells in long-lasting Graves disease. Each CDR3 protein is one row after TCRdb ran MiXCR on the multiplex PCR reads. The sample records roughly 400,000 distinct CDR3 sequences, 20% to 25% being singletons. This specimen was peripheral blood mononuclear cells (PBMCs), taken when the disease was refractory, from a patient treated with antithyroid drugs. Receptor source: a female donor with Graves disease. The CDR3 runs from the conserved cysteine through the conserved F or W. A D gene is named only where the DNA matches it firmly. Only part of the rows carry a size: once, few, many, or a class if the clone is expanded.

v_gene	abundance	d_gene	j_gene	CDR3nt	CDR3aa
TRBV5-1	-	TRBD2	TRBJ2-6	TGCGCCAGCAGTTATTCTAGCGGAGGGCAGGCAAGGAGCTCTGGGGCCAACGTCCTGACTTTC	CASSYSSGGQARSSGANVLTF
TRBV11-2	-	-	TRBJ2-3	TGTGCCAGCAGCTTTGGTATCGGCACAGATACGCAGTATTTT	CASSFGIGTDTQYF
TRBV2	many	-	TRBJ2-7	TGTGCCAGCAGTGAAGCGCCACAGGCCTCCTACGAGCAGTACTTC	CASSEAPQASYEQYF
TRBV30	many	TRBD2	TRBJ2-5	TGTGCCTGGAGTCCACTAGCGGGAGGTTTCGGGACCCAGTACTTC	CAWSPLAGGFGTQYF
TRBV12-3/TRBV12-4	many	TRBD1	TRBJ1-6	TGTGCCAGCAGTTCCCGGACAGGGCAAGGCTCACCCCTCCACTTT	CASSSRTGQGSPLHF
TRBV4-1	-	-	TRBJ1-1	TGCGCCAGCAGCCAAAGCCTGACAGAGAACACTGAAGCTTTCTTT	CASSQSLTENTEAFF
TRBV20-1	-	-	TRBJ2-7	TGCAGTGCTACCCCGCCCTCCTTTCGAGAGCAGTACTTC	CSATPPSFREQYF
TRBV28	many	-	TRBJ1-2	TGTGCCAGCAGTTTCTCAGGCCGAGGGATTTATGGCTACACCTTC	CASSFSGRGIYGYTF
TRBV7-2	many	TRBD2	TRBJ2-5	TGTGCCAGCAGCCGGACTAGCGGAGGGACCCAGTACTTC	CASSRTSGGTQYF
TRBV28	many	TRBD1	TRBJ2-7	TGTGCCAGCAGTACCCCCGGGACAGGGTCCTACGAGCAGTACTTC	CASSTPGTGSYEQYF
TRBV7-9	-	-	TRBJ2-7	TGTGCCAGCCAGGACACTAGGAGCTCCTACGAGCAGTACTTC	CASQDTRSSYEQYF
TRBV7-9	many	TRBD1	TRBJ2-7	TGTGCCAGCAGCTTAGGACAGGGTGAGGTAAACGAGCAGTACTTC	CASSLGQGEVNEQYF
TRBV30	many	-	TRBJ2-5	TGTGCCTGGAGTGCCGGGTTGGAGACCCAGTACTTC	CAWSAGLETQYF
TRBV12-3/TRBV12-4	-	TRBD1	TRBJ1-3	TGTGCCAGCAGCCAGGGGCAGGGGGCTGGAAACACCATATATTTT	CASSQGQGAGNTIYF
TRBV20-1	-	TRBD2	TRBJ2-7	TGCAGTGCTAGACCTAGCGGGAGGTCCTCCTACGAGCAGTACTTC	CSARPSGRSSYEQYF
TRBV6-2/TRBV6-3	few	-	TRBJ2-5	TGTGCCAGCAGCGATTGGGGGACCCAGTACTTC	CASSDWGTQYF
TRBV9	few	-	TRBJ1-2	TGTGCCAGCAGCCCATTCTTGGAGGACTATGGCTACACCTTC	CASSPFLEDYGYTF
TRBV7-8	-	TRBD1	TRBJ2-7	TGTGCCAGCAGCTCCAGGACAGGCGGGGAGCAGTACTTC	CASSSRTGGEQYF
TRBV10-2	-	-	TRBJ2-5	TGCGCCAGCAGTGACGGGGGCCGTGAGACCCAGTACTTC	CASSDGGRETQYF
TRBV6-2/TRBV6-3	-	-	TRBJ1-4	TGTGCCAGCAGTTACACCGTGGCGGAAGCAACTAATGAAAAACTGTTTTTT	CASSYTVAEATNEKLFF
TRBV28	-	-	TRBJ1-5	TGTGCCAGCAGTTTACCGGGAACAAGCAATCAGCCCCAGCATTTT	CASSLPGTSNQPQHF
TRBV12-3/TRBV12-4	many	-	TRBJ1-4	TGTGCCAGCAGTTCTAGGGGGATTAATGAAAAACTGTTTTTT	CASSSRGINEKLFF
TRBV28	few	-	TRBJ2-7	TGTGCCAGCAGACCGGACCCGAAATACGAGCAGTACTTC	CASRPDPKYEQYF
TRBV14	many	-	TRBJ1-2	TGTGCCAGCAGCCCCTCATTGGGCGATGGCTACACCTTC	CASSPSLGDGYTF
TRBV29-1	many	-	TRBJ1-2	TGCAGCGTTGAAAGCCAGGGAAGTCAATTGGGCTATGGCTACACCTTC	CSVESQGSQLGYGYTF
TRBV5-4	-	TRBD1	TRBJ1-2	TGTGCCAGCAGCTACGGGACAGATTGGAACTATGGCTACACCTTC	CASSYGTDWNYGYTF
TRBV7-8	many	-	TRBJ1-4	TGTGCCAGCAGCCAAGCGCTCCCGTATAAGTCTGAAAAACTGTTTTTT	CASSQALPYKSEKLFF
TRBV6-2/TRBV6-3	many	-	TRBJ2-7	TGTGCCAGCAGTGACTTCAGCCAAAACTCCTACGAGCAGTACTTC	CASSDFSQNSYEQYF
TRBV5-1	-	-	TRBJ1-5	TGCGCCAGCAGCTTGGATTCTCCAGGTTCCAATCAGCCCCAGCATTTT	CASSLDSPGSNQPQHF
TRBV12-5	many	-	TRBJ1-1	TGTGCTAGTCTCGTCTGGGGGGGGATCGAAGCTTTCTTT	CASLVWGGIEAFF
TRBV19	few	-	TRBJ2-1	TGTGCCAGTAGTACGCCGGGACACAACTACAATGAGCAGTTCTTC	CASSTPGHNYNEQFF
TRBV7-2	many	-	TRBJ1-2	TGTGCCAGCAGCCCCCGTCCGCGGGCCGTAGATGGCTACACCTTC	CASSPRPRAVDGYTF
TRBV30	-	-	TRBJ1-2	TGTGCCTGGAGTGTTGGGGGAGTTGGTGGCTACACCTTC	CAWSVGGVGGYTF
TRBV5-6	many	-	TRBJ2-7	TGTGCCAGCAGCTTGGGAAGGGCTATCTCCTACGAGCAGTACTTC	CASSLGRAISYEQYF
TRBV18	many	-	TRBJ2-5	TGTGCCAGCTCAACGTACCAAGAGACCCAGTACTTC	CASSTYQETQYF
TRBV5-1	-	TRBD1	TRBJ1-1	TGCGCCAGCAGACGCACCGGGACAGTGAACACTGAAGCTTTCTTT	CASRRTGTVNTEAFF
TRBV6-1	-	-	TRBJ1-1	TGTGCCAGCAGCCGCGGACAGTTCGAAGCTTTCTTT	CASSRGQFEAFF
TRBV6-1	few	-	TRBJ2-7	TGTGCCAGCAAGATAACAGGAACCTACGAGCAGTACTTC	CASKITGTYEQYF
TRBV9	few	TRBD1	TRBJ2-7	TGTGCCAGCAGCGTAGATCCAGGGGGAGACGAGCAGTACTTC	CASSVDPGGDEQYF
TRBV7-9	many	-	TRBJ2-7	TGTGCCAGCAGCCAGACTGGCGAGCAGTACTTC	CASSQTGEQYF
TRBV6-1	-	TRBD1	TRBJ1-1	TGTGCCAGCAGAGGTGGGGTAACAGGGGGCGCGGACACTGAAGCTTTCTTT	CASRGGVTGGADTEAFF
TRBV24-1	many	-	TRBJ1-2	TGTGCCACCAGTGATTTCGACAGGAAAGTCTATGGCTACACCTTC	CATSDFDRKVYGYTF
TRBV28	many	-	TRBJ1-2	TGTGCCAGCGGGGGATTGGACAGAATCTATGGCTACACCTTC	CASGGLDRIYGYTF
TRBV27	few	TRBD1	TRBJ2-7	TGTGCCAGCAGTCGAACGGGACAGGGGACCTACGAGCAGTACTTC	CASSRTGQGTYEQYF
TRBV20-1	few	-	TRBJ2-5	TGCAGTGTACGACCGGGAGAGACCCAGTACTTC	CSVRPGETQYF
TRBV6-2/TRBV6-3	-	TRBD1	TRBJ2-7	TGTGCCAGCAGTTACCTACAGGGGGCTAGCTACGAGCAGTACTTC	CASSYLQGASYEQYF
TRBV12-3/TRBV12-4	-	-	TRBJ2-2	TGTGCCAGCAGTTTCGGTCAGGCCGGGGGGGAGCTGTTTTTT	CASSFGQAGGELFF
TRBV12-3/TRBV12-4	-	TRBD2	TRBJ2-6	TGTGCCAGCAGACTACTAGCGGGAGGAACCTCTGGGGCCAACGTCCTGACTTTC	CASRLLAGGTSGANVLTF
TRBV24-1	few	-	TRBJ2-2	TGTGCCACCAGTGACACTTCAAACACCGGGGAGCTGTTTTTT	CATSDTSNTGELFF
TRBV16	-	-	TRBJ2-7	TGTGCCAGCAACCCCTCTGGGGGCGAGCAGTACTTC	CASNPSGGEQYF
TRBV6-2/TRBV6-3	many	-	TRBJ1-2	TGTGCCAGCAGTGAGTATCCGCCGGGCTACACCTTC	CASSEYPPGYTF
TRBV4-1	-	-	TRBJ2-7	TGCGCCAGCAGCCCCCAACCGGAGGGAACCTACGAGCAGTACTTC	CASSPQPEGTYEQYF
TRBV12-3/TRBV12-4	-	-	TRBJ2-1	TGTGCCAGCACCGAAAGATTTAATGAGCAGTTCTTC	CASTERFNEQFF
TRBV20-1	-	-	TRBJ2-7	TGCAGTGCTAGCTCCGAAGGTGGGAGGAAGAGGGACTTC	CSASSEGGRKRDF
TRBV20-1	-	TRBD2	TRBJ2-2	TGCAGTGCAAAACGACTAGCGGGTATTCCCGGGGAGCTGTTTTTT	CSAKRLAGIPGELFF
TRBV2	many	-	TRBJ1-5	TGTGCCAGCCGGGCAGATTACAATCAGCCCCAGCATTTT	CASRADYNQPQHF
TRBV29-1	-	-	TRBJ2-5	TGCAGCGGTCAGAAGTACCAAGAGACCCAGTACTTC	CSGQKYQETQYF
TRBV20-1	-	-	TRBJ1-2	TGCAGTGCTAACCTCCCGGGACACTCGAACTATGGCTACACCTTC	CSANLPGHSNYGYTF
TRBV7-8	few	TRBD1	TRBJ1-6	TGTGCCAGCAGCCTCTACCGACAGGGAGGGAGGTATAATTCACCCCTCCACTTT	CASSLYRQGGRYNSPLHF
TRBV24-1	-	TRBD1	TRBJ2-5	TGTGCCACCAGTGATCCCACCGGACAGGGAACAGGGACCCAGTACTTC	CATSDPTGQGTGTQYF